These 11 T cell receptor beta chains were all obtained from the same sample, sequenced in a study of blood T cell repertoires in COVID-19. Only in-frame clones appear in the TCRdb table, and some are missing; sequencing was by immunoSEQ multiplex PCR. The sample includes over 25,000 clones, approximately 85% of them seen just once. Sequencing input: peripheral blood. Every receptor here comes from a man older than 75 with active COVID-19.

The chain uses TRBV7-9 and TRBJ2-7, with TRBD2 as a possible D gene (5 bases). Germline V gives CDR1 SEHNR, CDR2 FQNEAQ (reference sequence). Trimming shortened V by 5 bases and J by 3 bases, and 11 bases separated the two germline ends. The CDR3 covers 13 residues. The CDR3 nucleotides are TGTGCCAGCAGCCCCGGGGTCTTCTACGAGCAGTACTTC. Amino acids: CASSPGVFYEQYF. The complete variable domain, with remaining parts taken from reference TRBV7-9 and TRBJ2-7, reads DTGVSQNPRHKITKRGQNVTFRCDPISEHNRLYWYRQTLGQGPEFLTYFQNEAQLEKSRLLSDRFSAERPKGSFSTLEIQRTEQGDSAMYLCASSPGVFYEQYFGPGTRLTVT.

The chain couples TRBV7-2 to TRBJ1-4, with a tentative D call TRBD1 (6 bases). The germline V and J ends were trimmed by 4 bases and 7 bases, with 16 bases remaining between them. The CDR3 is 15 residues long. Germline V lookup: CDR1 SGHTA, CDR2 FQGNSA. The CDR3 DNA sequence: TGTGCCAGCAGCTCTCAGACAGGTCGGGCTGAAAAACTGTTTTTT. Translated: CASSSQTGRAEKLFF.

The chain combines TRBV5-1 with TRBJ2-3, with TRBD1 identical over 7 bases. CDR1 is SGHRS and CDR2 is YFSETQ in the germline V gene. Trimming at V came to 4 bases and at J to 2 bases, leaving 7 bases not matched to a gene. The CDR3 is 15 amino acids. CDR3 in amino acids: CASSTGAAFTDTQYF. The CDR3 DNA follows: TGCGCCAGCAGCACAGGGGCCGCCTTCACAGATACGCAGTATTTT.

The chain employs TRBV3-1 (or the pseudogene TRBV3-2) and TRBJ2-7; weak D call: TRBD1 (5 bases). V gave up 3 bases and J gave up 3 bases, with 12 bases separating them. The CDR3 contains 14 residues. CDR1 and CDR2 from the germline V gene are LGHDT and YNNKEL (reference sequence). CDR3 protein: CASSHSTVGYEQYF. The CDR3 DNA sequence: TGTGCCAGCAGCCATTCGACAGTTGGCTACGAGCAGTACTTC.

This rearrangement joins TRBV18 to TRBJ2-3; TRBD2 matches at 9 bases. CDR1 is KGHSH, CDR2 LQKENI, per germline. The V segment lost 2 bases and the J segment 6 bases; nucleotides outside the gene matches: 12. The CDR3 has 17 amino acids. Written as DNA, the CDR3 is TGTGCCAGCTCACCAGTCATTAGCGGGGGTTCTCGGGATACGCAGTATTTT. Translating gives CASSPVISGGSRDTQYF.

The count of this clone is one. V is TRBV5-1 and J is TRBJ2-6; tentatively, D is TRBD1 (6 bases). With 5 bases removed from V and 2 bases from J, the gap between germline ends came to 8 bases. Germline V CDR1 and CDR2: SGHRS, YFSETQ. The CDR3 is made up of 14 amino acids. The CDR3 nucleotides read TGCGCCAGCAGAACAGGGACTGGGGCCAACGTCCTGACTTTC. Translated, it gives CASRTGTGANVLTF.

CDR3 nucleotide sequence: TGTGCCAGCCGTAGCGGGGGGGCTTCAAATGAGCAGTTCTTC. Translated: CASRSGGASNEQFF. The chain has TRBV2 and TRBJ2-1, with 11 bases identical to TRBD2. The CDR3 totals 14 residues. Losses at the gene ends were 8 bases for V and 7 bases for J; bases not matched to a gene: 7. CDR1 is SNHLY, CDR2 FYNNEI, per germline.

V usage is TRBV5-4 and J usage is TRBJ2-3; TRBD2 agrees at 9 bases. This CDR3 region has 15 residues. The germline gives CDR1 SGHNT, CDR2 YYREEE (reference sequence). Trimming cost V 1 base and J 0 bases; bases outside gene matches: 0. The CDR3 sequence is CASSLTSGSTDTQYF. The CDR3 bases are TGTGCCAGCAGCTTGACTAGCGGGAGCACAGATACGCAGTATTTT.

In this sample, this clone turned up a few times. The V and J genes are TRBV27 and TRBJ2-2, with 7 bases fitting TRBD2. V lost 6 bases to trimming and J lost 6 bases; unmatched junction nucleotides: 10. This CDR3 region has 15 residues. Germline V CDR1 and CDR2: MNHEY, SMNVEV (reference sequence). CDR3 sequence (DNA): TGTGCCAGCAGGTTGACTAGCAGTTTCTCCGGGGAGCTGTTTTTT. Encoded protein: CASRLTSSFSGELFF.

CDR3 protein: CASRQRGMKCYEQYF. The CDR3 DNA is TGCGCCAGCCGGCAGCGGGGGATGAAGTGTTACGAGCAGTACTTC. V is TRBV4-3 and J is TRBJ2-7; 8 bases line up with TRBD2. CDR1 LGHNA and CDR2 YSLEER come from the germline V gene. The CDR3 extends over 15 amino acids. J gave up 4 bases and V 8 bases, and 13 bases lay outside the gene matches.

In this sample, this clone turned up once. The chain links TRBV6-1 to TRBJ1-2, with D hard to call. This CDR3 comprises 13 residues. Trimming pared 2 bases from V and 0 bases from J, leaving 4 bases between. Germline lookup yields CDR1 MNHNS and CDR2 SASEGT. DNA for the CDR3: TGTGCCAGCAGTGAACTCGCTAACTATGGCTACACCTTC. It yields the protein CASSELANYGYTF.